This T cell receptor beta chain was observed in a study of shared clonotypes between healthy human individuals. The CDR3 loop spans 15 amino acids. Trimming took 5 bases from V and 6 from J; bases not matched to a gene: 13. Germline-derived CDR1 and CDR2 are SGHDT and YYEEEE. Profiling relied on immunoSEQ multiplex PCR, and the TCRdb table lists in-frame clones only, not all of them. The table lists about 2 million clones, roughly 94% of them singletons. In this sample, this clone turned up once. Material: naive CD4+ T cells sorted from blood. As for subset: CD45RA+ positively selected. The V gene is TRBV5-6, the J gene TRBJ2-7; 8 positions match TRBD2. This receptor was obtained from a man aged 18 to 35 in good health. The CDR3, as DNA: TGTGCCAGCAGATCTGTGGGTAGCGGGGTCCGCGAGCAGTACTTC. Protein sequence: CASRSVGSGVREQYF.